These 15 T cell receptor beta chains originate from one sample sequenced in a study of CD8 T cells in ankylosing spondylitis. TCRdb recomputed calls from the 5' RACE reads with MiXCR, one row per CDR3 protein. The profile shows about 200,000 distinct CDR3 sequences, 13% of them singletons. Sample: blood, either unsorted or a sorted T cell fraction (not recorded which). These receptors were taken from a male donor with ankylosing spondylitis or in good health (not recorded which).

This clonotype occurred a few times. This chain's CDR3 is CSVASRDGSTEAFF. In DNA form, the CDR3 reads TGCAGCGTTGCAAGCAGGGATGGCAGCACTGAAGCTTTCTTT. V gene TRBV29-1 combines with J gene TRBJ1-1; tentatively, D is TRBD1 (5 bases). CDR3 length: 14 residues. CDR1 and CDR2 from the germline V gene are SQVTM and ANQGSEA. With 4 bases removed from V and 4 bases from J, the gap between germline ends came to 16 bases.

This clonotype was seen at least ten times. V is TRBV6-5 and J is TRBJ2-1; maybe TRBD2 (6 bases). The ends were cut back, 0 bases at V and 4 bases at J, with 10 bases in the middle. CDR3 length equals 15 residues. Germline lookup yields CDR1 MNHEY and CDR2 SVGAGI. DNA for the CDR3: TGTGCCAGCAGTTACTCGGCGGGGCAGTACAATGAGCAGTTCTTC. Translated, it gives CASSYSAGQYNEQFF.

This clonotype was picked up a small number of times. J is TRBJ2-7 and V is TRBV20-1; tentatively, D is TRBD2 (5 bases). CDR3 size: 14 residues. Germline CDR1 is DFQATT and CDR2 is SNEGSKA (reference sequence). V gave up 3 bases and J gave up 5 bases, with 17 bases separating them. CDR3 bases: TGCAGTGCTAGCGGCCCCCCGCGGGCGAACGAGCAGTACTTC. This encodes CSASGPPRANEQYF.

This chain joins TRBV20-1 and TRBJ2-1; 7 bases fit TRBD2. This CDR3 is 16 amino acids long. Germline V lookup: CDR1 DFQATT, CDR2 SNEGSKA (reference sequence). The V segment lost 5 bases and the J segment 7 bases; nucleotides outside the gene matches: 17. Written as DNA, the CDR3 is TGCAGTGCTGCCCGCCTCCAGCGGGAAACGGGTAATGAGCAGTTCTTC. Its translation: CSAARLQRETGNEQFF.

The chain is built from TRBV7-9 and TRBJ2-1; D is ambiguous. V was shortened by 5 bases and J by 4 bases, with 12 bases between the two germline ends. The CDR3 loop spans 14 amino acids. The germline V gene has CDR1 SEHNR and CDR2 FQNEAQ (reference sequence). CDR3 in DNA: TGTGCCAGCAGCCAACTCCTGGCATACAATGAGCAGTTCTTC. This encodes CASSQLLAYNEQFF.

This clonotype was seen a few times. This chain connects TRBV4-1 to TRBJ1-5; D possibly corresponds to TRBD1 (5 bases). Per germline, CDR1 MGHRA and CDR2 YSYEKL. Trimming removed 0 bases at V and 4 bases at J, with 10 bases between. The CDR3 consists of 15 residues. CDR3 nucleotides: TGCGCCAGCAGCCAAGAGGGGACGACTAATCAGCCCCAGCATTTT. This sequence encodes CASSQEGTTNQPQHF.

This rearrangement joins TRBV7-6 to TRBJ1-2; 9 bases line up with TRBD1. Germline trimming cut 1 base from V and 14 bases from J; bases unmatched to any gene: 11. Germline V lookup: CDR1 SGHVS, CDR2 FNYEAQ. The CDR3 consists of 14 residues. In DNA, the CDR3 is TGTGCCAGCAGCTTAGGGACAGGGGCGTCGGTTGTTACCTTC. It specifies CASSLGTGASVVTF.

The V and J genes are TRBV25-1 and TRBJ2-5, with D tentatively TRBD2 (5 bases). This CDR3 has 13 amino acids. V dropped 6 bases and J dropped 3 bases, with 11 bases sitting between them. Germline V lookup: CDR1 MGHDK, CDR2 SYGVNS. The CDR3 loop reads CASSPPGEETQYF. The CDR3 DNA is TGTGCCAGCAGCCCTCCCGGGGAAGAGACCCAGTACTTC.

The CDR3 DNA follows: TGTGCCAGCAGTTCTACAGGGAGCACTGAAGCTTTCTTT. It codes for CASSSTGSTEAFF. The chain carries TRBV27 and TRBJ1-1; D possibly corresponds to TRBD1 (6 bases). In germline, CDR1 is MNHEY, CDR2 SMNVEV (reference sequence). The CDR3 covers 13 residues. Trimming shortened V by 4 bases and J by 4 bases, and 10 bases separated the two germline ends.

This clonotype has at least ten counts. The V call is TRBV10-2, the J call TRBJ2-1; tentatively, D is TRBD1 (5 bases). Germline loops: CDR1 WSHSY, CDR2 SAAADI. Trimming shortened V by 8 bases and J by 0 bases, and 14 bases separated the two germline ends. CDR3 length: 15 amino acids. The CDR3 DNA follows: TGCGCCAGCGTCGGACACCTGAGCTCCTACAATGAGCAGTTCTTC. It encodes CASVGHLSSYNEQFF.

This clonotype was detected only a few times. This rearrangement joins TRBV5-1 to TRBJ2-2; no definite D call. With 9 bases removed from V and 0 bases from J, the gap between germline ends came to 9 bases. Per the germline V gene, CDR1 is SGHRS and CDR2 is YFSETQ. The CDR3 spans 13 residues. CDR3 region: CATSGTNTGELFF. For the CDR3, the DNA is TGCGCCACTTCTGGTACGAACACCGGGGAGCTGTTTTTT.

In its sample, this clonotype was seen a few times. This chain connects TRBV6-1 to TRBJ2-2; 9 bases align to TRBD2. From germline, CDR1 is MNHNS and CDR2 SASEGT. The CDR3 is 17 amino acids. V shed 8 bases and J 0 bases; nucleotides not matched to a gene: 10. The CDR3 nucleotides are TGTGCCAGCCAGGGGACTACTAGCGGGCCGAACACCGGGGAGCTGTTTTTT. The encoded protein is CASQGTTSGPNTGELFF.

The J gene is TRBJ2-5, the V gene TRBV7-9, with TRBD1 identical over 8 bases. Trimming at V came to 3 bases and at J to 4 bases, leaving 10 bases not matched to a gene. Germline lookup yields CDR1 SEHNR and CDR2 FQNEAQ (reference sequence). CDR3 length: 16 residues. CDR3 nucleotides: TGTGCCAGCAGCTTGACGACAGGGGACCTAGGAGAGACCCAGTACTTC. Translated: CASSLTTGDLGETQYF.

The sample holds a few counts of this clonotype. The rearrangement uses TRBV7-9 and TRBJ1-1; D unclear. Germline CDR1 is SEHNR and CDR2 is FQNEAQ (reference sequence). Trimming removed 6 bases at V and 3 bases at J, with 5 bases between. This CDR3 region has 11 residues. Here the CDR3 reads CASRSYTEAFF. CDR3 DNA: TGTGCCAGCAGATCCTACACTGAAGCTTTCTTT.

The CDR3 is CASSQGGHTEAFF. DNA of the CDR3: TGCGCCAGCAGCCAAGGGGGACACACTGAAGCTTTCTTT. V is TRBV4-1 and J is TRBJ1-1; possible D gene TRBD1, 5 bases. V lost 1 base to trimming and J lost 3 bases, with 6 bases between them. CDR1 and CDR2 from the germline V gene are MGHRA and YSYEKL. The length of the CDR3 is 13 residues.